Presented here are 14 T cell receptor beta chains from one specimen sequenced in a study of long-term antiretroviral therapy in people with HIV. The immunoSEQ assay was v3.0, run at survey level. The assay was immunoSEQ multiplex PCR, and TCRdb's table has in-frame clones only and misses some. Here the sample spans more than 20,000 clones, under 90% being singletons. This sample comprised unsorted PBMCs, obtained 0.5 years before starting antiretroviral therapy. Every receptor here comes from a man aged 40-49 years with HIV.

This clone occurred a few times. This rearrangement joins TRBV4-1 to TRBJ2-1, with 13 bases aligning to TRBD2. Germline loops: CDR1 MGHRA, CDR2 YSYEKL. The V and J ends lost 3 bases and 3 bases, in that order; junction bases with no gene match: 20. The CDR3 length is 22 residues. CDR3 sequence reads: CASSHEALLTSGGPKGYNEQFF. CDR3 sequence (DNA): TGCGCCAGCAGCCACGAGGCCCTCTTGACTAGCGGGGGGCCAAAGGGCTACAATGAGCAGTTCTTC.

The rearrangement uses TRBV11-3 and TRBJ2-2, with TRBD1 matching over 9 bases. From germline, CDR1 is SGHNT and CDR2 YENEEA. After removal of 0 bases from V and 5 bases from J, the junction contained 16 bases not matched to a gene. The CDR3 is 20 residues long. The CDR3 here is CASSLDHAGTPGQGTGELFF. CDR3 DNA: TGTGCCAGCAGCTTAGATCACGCCGGAACCCCCGGACAGGGGACCGGGGAGCTGTTTTTT.

The chain combines TRBV6-1 with TRBJ1-6; D is unresolved. The germline V gene encodes CDR1 MNHNS and CDR2 SASEGT. The ends were cut back, 1 base at V and 7 bases at J, with 8 bases in the middle. The CDR3 has 14 amino acids. The CDR3 here is CASSEVVSNSPLHF. The CDR3 DNA follows: TGTGCCAGCAGTGAAGTAGTATCCAATTCACCCCTCCACTTT.

The V call is TRBV6-1, the J call TRBJ2-5; 7 positions match TRBD1. The CDR3 is 13 amino acids. Germline V lookup: CDR1 MNHNS, CDR2 SASEGT. V gave up 5 bases and J gave up 5 bases; unmatched junction bases: 5. CDR3 sequence (DNA): TGTGCCAGCAGTCAGACAGGGTGGGAGACCCAGTACTTC. The encoded protein is CASSQTGWETQYF.

The gene calls are TRBV27 and TRBJ1-1; D is unclear. There are 15 residues in the CDR3. V lost 5 bases and J lost 0, with 13 bases in between. From germline, CDR1 is MNHEY and CDR2 SMNVEV (reference sequence). In DNA form, the CDR3 reads TGTGCCAGCAGTGCAACCGGACTGTTGAACACTGAAGCTTTCTTT. This encodes CASSATGLLNTEAFF.

This clone has just one count. The V and J genes are TRBV5-4 and TRBJ2-3; D could derive from TRBD1 or TRBD2 (6 bases each). Trimming stripped 4 bases from V and 3 bases from J, with 15 bases between. This CDR3 region has 15 residues. Germline CDR1 and CDR2: SGHNT and YYREEE (reference sequence). CDR3 residues: CASSPAGGGTDTQYF. The CDR3 DNA follows: TGTGCCAGCAGCCCCGCCGGGGGCGGGACAGATACGCAGTATTTT.

This chain links TRBV27 with TRBJ1-4, with TRBD1 identical over 7 bases. The length of the CDR3 is 15 residues. J gave up 7 bases and V 2 bases, and 7 bases lay outside the gene matches. Germline CDR1 MNHEY, CDR2 SMNVEV (reference sequence). The CDR3, as DNA: TGTGCCAGCAGTTTAGGGGCAGGGGGGCGTGAAAAACTGTTTTTT. It yields the protein CASSLGAGGREKLFF.

The chain is built from TRBV28 and TRBJ1-4; D gene unclear. Germline V lookup: CDR1 MDHEN, CDR2 SYDVKM. V was cut by 8 bases and J by 3 bases, with 13 bases left in between. The CDR3 length is 14 residues. The CDR3 spells CASGNGVANEKLFF. The CDR3 nucleotides are TGTGCCAGCGGCAATGGGGTGGCTAATGAAAAACTGTTTTTT.

The chain is built from TRBV7-8 and TRBJ1-1, with D unresolved. Trimming left V 4 bases short and J 3 bases short, with 15 bases between. There are 15 residues in the CDR3. Germline V gives CDR1 SGHVS, CDR2 FQNEAQ. DNA for the CDR3: TGTGCCAGCAGCTCCCTTAAGTTTACGCACACTGAAGCTTTCTTT. It yields the protein CASSSLKFTHTEAFF.

This rearrangement joins TRBV6-6 to TRBJ2-6; D is perhaps TRBD1 (6 bases). Germline CDR1 is MNHNY and CDR2 is SVGAGI (reference sequence). CDR3 length equals 15 residues. V was shortened by 8 bases and J by 3 bases, with 14 bases between the two germline ends. The CDR3 loop is CASSDSLFGANVLTF. The CDR3 DNA reads as TGTGCCAGCTCGGACAGTTTATTTGGGGCCAACGTCCTGACTTTC.

The rearrangement links TRBV5-5 to TRBJ1-2; D remains unclear. Trimming removed 4 bases from V and 8 bases from J, with 15 bases in between. Germline assignment: CDR1 SGHKS and CDR2 YYEKEE (reference sequence). The CDR3 consists of 13 residues. The CDR3 loop reads CASSPTGLYGYTF. For the CDR3, the DNA is TGTGCCAGCAGCCCAACGGGCCTCTACGGCTACACCTTC. The whole variable domain, filled in from reference TRBV5-5 and TRBJ1-2, reads DAGVTQSPTHLIKTRGQQVTLRCSPISGHKSVSWYQQVLGQGPQFIFQYYEKEERGRGNFPDRFSARQFPNYSSELNVNALLLGDSALYLCASSPTGLYGYTFGSGTRLTVV.

A remark on this clone: Compared with germline, one end of the junction differs, possibly owing to a read error. The V call is TRBV18, the J call TRBJ1-5; the D is unclear. CDR1 and CDR2 (germline): KGHSH, LQKENI. This CDR3 region has 13 residues. The CDR3 coding sequence is TGTGCCAGCTCACCTGGCGGTAATCAGCCTCAGCATTTT. Translated: CASSPGGNQPQHF.

This clone has only one observation. J is TRBJ1-2 and V is TRBV5-1; the match to TRBD1 covers 7 bases. Germline CDR1 SGHRS, CDR2 YFSETQ. Trimming cost V 1 base and J 0 bases; bases outside gene matches: 6. The CDR3 loop spans 16 amino acids. In nucleotides, the CDR3 is TGCGCCAGCAGCTTGACTACAGGGGCAGCTAACTATGGCTACACCTTC. Its translation is CASSLTTGAANYGYTF.

The rearrangement uses TRBV2 and TRBJ2-5, with D unclear. There are 10 residues in the CDR3. Germline CDR1 is SNHLY and CDR2 is FYNNEI. The V and J ends lost 5 bases and 2 bases respectively, with 0 bases between them. The DNA of the CDR3 is TGTGCCAGCAGTCAAGAGACCCAGTACTTC. This codes for CASSQETQYF.